The rows below give T cell receptor beta chains drawn from one sample of a study of T cell changes during pregnancy in multiple sclerosis. Measured with immunoSEQ multiplex PCR; TCRdb has only the in-frame clones, and not every one. Counted here are roughly 80,000 clones, about 91% occurring once; the ten biggest clones make up 1.4%. The sample in question was peripheral blood, obtained before pregnancy. Every receptor here comes from a female donor with multiple sclerosis, enrolled in a pregnancy study. Each CDR3 is given with its conserved first and last residue. D genes are given only for firm matches. Rows may omit the clone size; those that give it use once, few, many or a size class.

>TRBJ2-7|TRBD1|-|TRBV6-1
CATWTGVYEQYF
TGTGCCACATGGACAGGGGTGTACGAGCAGTACTTC
>TRBJ2-7|TRBD1|-|TRBV27
CASSWTGGGYEQYF
TGTGCCAGCAGCTGGACAGGGGGCGGTTACGAGCAGTACTTC
>TRBJ1-2|-|-|TRBV19
CASSLDSNYGYTF
TGTGCCAGTAGCCTAGACTCTAACTATGGCTACACCTTC
>TRBJ2-7|TRBD1|-|TRBV2
CASREGQLFSYF
TGTGCCAGCAGAGAGGGACAGCTATTTTCCTACTTC
>TRBJ2-1|-|-|TRBV10-3
CAISERGYADNEQFF
TGTGCCATCAGTGAACGAGGGTACGCGGACAATGAGCAGTTCTTC
>TRBJ1-6|TRBD1|few|TRBV15
CATSRAGDRGLSPLHF
TGTGCCACCAGCAGAGCAGGTGACAGGGGGCTTTCACCCCTCCACTTT
>TRBJ2-3|-|-|TRBV5-6
CASSLAPDTQYF
TGTGCCAGCAGCTTGGCCCCGGATACGCAGTATTTT
>TRBJ1-5|-|-|TRBV2
CASSLDSNSNQPQHF
TGTGCCAGCAGTTTGGACAGTAATAGCAATCAGCCCCAGCATTTT
>TRBJ1-2|-|once|TRBV9
CASSIRLTDGGQNYGYTF
TGTGCCAGCAGCATCCGACTGACCGACGGGGGGCAGAACTATGGCTACACCTTC
>TRBJ2-5|-|-|TRBV27
CASSSGTRETQYF
TGTGCCAGCAGTTCTGGGACAAGGGAGACCCAGTACTTC
>TRBJ1-5|TRBD1|-|TRBV19
CASSKGQGQPQHF
TGTGCCAGTAGTAAGGGACAGGGGCAGCCCCAGCATTTT
>TRBJ1-1|TRBD1|-|TRBV2
CASSERGLTTEAFF
TGTGCCAGCAGTGAAAGGGGGCTGACCACTGAAGCTTTCTTT
>TRBJ2-1|-|-|TRBV19
CASSIDRTVDEQFF
TGTGCCAGTAGTATAGACAGGACAGTGGATGAGCAGTTCTTC
>TRBJ2-2|-|once|TRBV19
CASKEQAGGELFF
TGTGCCAGTAAGGAACAGGCTGGCGGGGAGCTGTTTTTT
>TRBJ2-7|-|-|TRBV19
CASTPSRLDYEQYF
TGTGCCAGTACCCCAAGCCGACTAGACTACGAGCAGTACTTC
>TRBJ1-6|-|once|TRBV6-4
CASTDTAVNSPLHF
TGTGCCAGCACCGACACGGCAGTAAATTCACCCCTCCACTTT
>TRBJ2-1|TRBD2|few|TRBV14
CASSQGLASEQFF
TGTGCCAGCAGCCAGGGACTAGCGAGTGAGCAGTTCTTC
>TRBJ1-4|-|-|TRBV16
CASSLLGGDEKLFF
TGTGCCAGCAGCCTCCTAGGGGGGGATGAAAAACTGTTTTTT
>TRBJ2-2|-|-|TRBV18
CASSPPSRLSTGELFF
TGTGCCAGCTCACCACCATCTAGATTAAGCACCGGGGAGCTGTTTTTT
>TRBJ1-4|-|-|TRBV2
CASRNDGATNEKLFF
TGTGCCAGCAGGAACGACGGGGCAACTAATGAAAAACTGTTTTTT
>TRBJ1-1|-|once|TRBV15
CATARGTNGAEAFF
TGTGCCACCGCCCGGGGAACCAACGGCGCTGAAGCTTTCTTT
>TRBJ1-2|-|few|TRBV11-2
CASSLGASYGYTF
TGTGCCAGCAGCTTAGGAGCCTCCTATGGCTACACCTTC
>TRBJ2-7|TRBD1|-|TRBV2
CASSEVPGQFYEQYF
TGTGCCAGCAGTGAAGTCCCGGGACAGTTCTACGAGCAGTACTTC
>TRBJ2-5|-|-|TRBV28
CASSFRDWLQETQYF
TGTGCCAGCAGTTTTAGGGACTGGCTACAAGAGACCCAGTACTTC
>TRBJ1-5|-|-|TRBV10-3
CAISGPVQPQHF
TGTGCCATCAGTGGCCCGGTTCAGCCCCAGCATTTT
>TRBJ2-5|TRBD2|-|TRBV5-5
CASSLPGGQETQYF
TGTGCCAGCAGCTTGCCGGGAGGCCAAGAGACCCAGTACTTC
>TRBJ1-2|-|once|TRBV27
CASRIDSRVGYTF
TGTGCCAGCAGAATCGACAGCCGAGTCGGCTACACCTTC
>TRBJ2-3|-|-|TRBV6-1
CASSEAITDTQYF
TGTGCCAGCAGTGAGGCCATAACAGATACGCAGTATTTT
>TRBJ2-5|-|-|TRBV7-9
CASSSRRGGREETQYF
TGTGCCAGCAGCTCAAGAAGGGGGGGCCGGGAGGAGACCCAGTACTTC
>TRBJ2-3|TRBD1|-|TRBV4-1
CASSLVWDRGSTDTQYF
TGCGCCAGCAGCCTGGTTTGGGACAGGGGTAGCACAGATACGCAGTATTTT
>TRBJ2-2|TRBD1|-|TRBV13
CASRPTGVEGTGELFF
TGTGCCAGCCGCCCTACAGGGGTCGAGGGCACCGGGGAGCTGTTTTTT
>TRBJ1-4|-|once|TRBV7-9
CASSQPGGPSEKLFF
TGTGCCAGCAGCCAGCCAGGAGGGCCGAGTGAAAAACTGTTTTTT
>TRBJ2-6|-|-|TRBV9
CASSAQVPSGANVLTF
TGTGCCAGCAGCGCCCAGGTCCCCTCTGGGGCCAACGTCCTGACTTTC
>TRBJ2-1|TRBD1|-|TRBV6-1
CASSEGGTGDEQFF
TGTGCCAGCAGTGAAGGGGGGACAGGGGATGAGCAGTTCTTC
>TRBJ2-7|-|-|TRBV7-6
CASSLAWGETQPYEQYF
TGTGCCAGCAGCTTAGCCTGGGGGGAGACTCAACCGTACGAGCAGTACTTC
>TRBJ2-3|-|-|TRBV5-1
CASSSGGSTDTQYF
TGCGCCAGCAGCTCGGGGGGCAGCACAGATACGCAGTATTTT
>TRBJ1-1|TRBD1|-|TRBV6-6
CASTETGGAGTEAFF
TGTGCCAGCACCGAGACAGGGGGCGCGGGAACTGAAGCTTTCTTT
>TRBJ2-7|TRBD1|-|TRBV7-2
CASSSRDSSYEQYF
TGTGCCAGCAGCTCCCGGGACAGCTCCTACGAGCAGTACTTC
>TRBJ1-1|TRBD1|-|TRBV5-5
CASSSEQGYTEAFF
TGTGCCAGCAGCTCCGAACAGGGGTACACTGAAGCTTTCTTT
>TRBJ2-2|TRBD2|-|TRBV6-6
CAAGAGELFF
TGTGCTGCGGGAGCCGGGGAGCTGTTTTTT
>TRBJ1-2|-|-|TRBV6-1
CASSEAGGAPREGYTF
TGTGCCAGCAGTGAAGCGGGCGGGGCGCCTCGAGAGGGCTACACCTTC
>TRBJ2-1|-|-|TRBV10-3
CAIGDSYNEQFF
TGTGCCATCGGAGACTCCTACAATGAGCAGTTCTTC
>TRBJ2-7|TRBD1|-|TRBV5-6
CASSLGQGGYEQYF
TGTGCCAGCAGCTTGGGACAGGGTGGGTACGAGCAGTACTTC
>TRBJ2-3|-|-|TRBV7-8
CASSLFSDTQYF
TGTGCCAGCAGCTTATTCTCCGATACGCAGTATTTT
>TRBJ1-1|-|-|TRBV29-1
CSAGEGRTEAFF
TGCAGCGCTGGAGAGGGGCGTACTGAAGCTTTCTTT
>TRBJ1-1|-|-|TRBV5-1
CASSPFQQGNTEAFF
TGCGCCAGCAGCCCCTTTCAACAGGGGAACACTGAAGCTTTCTTT
>TRBJ2-2|TRBD1|-|TRBV6-1
CASSVETGGAGWTGELFF
TGTGCCAGCAGTGTCGAGACAGGGGGCGCGGGTTGGACCGGGGAGCTGTTTTTT
>TRBJ2-1|-|-|TRBV29-1
CSVADSNYNEQFF
TGCAGCGTAGCAGACAGTAACTACAATGAGCAGTTCTTC
>TRBJ2-4|-|-|TRBV6-5
CASSYSTSGIQYF
TGTGCCAGCAGTTACTCGACGTCGGGCATTCAGTACTTC
>TRBJ1-4|-|-|TRBV5-1
CASSFNPTNEKLFF
TGCGCCAGCAGCTTTAATCCAACTAATGAAAAACTGTTTTTT
>TRBJ2-7|TRBD1|-|TRBV19
CASSGAGQASGEQYF
TGTGCCAGTAGTGGGGCGGGACAGGCGTCGGGGGAGCAGTACTTC
>TRBJ1-4|-|once|TRBV30
CAWSVAEKLFF
TGTGCCTGGAGTGTAGCTGAAAAACTGTTTTTT
>TRBJ2-1|TRBD2|-|TRBV19
CASSIAAGGYNEQFF
TGTGCCAGTAGTATAGCCGCGGGGGGCTACAATGAGCAGTTCTTC